Here is one T cell receptor (beta chain) with its context. A much larger clone is a single base away; this may be a read error. Germline V CDR1 and CDR2: DFQATT, SNEGSKA (reference sequence). The CDR3 sequence is 14 residues long. Trimming left V 1 base short and J 1 base short, with 10 bases between. RNA was extracted from bulk tissue without any cell sorting. Chemotherapy-naive patients with new lung cancer underwent thoracic surgery in China, August–late 2014. A modified ARM-PCR protocol with three rounds of nested PCR amplified TCRbeta. Each CDR3 protein is one row after TCRdb ran MiXCR on the multiplex PCR reads. The sample holds roughly 200,000 distinct CDR3 sequences, about two thirds seen once. This entry is derived from a study of tumor and adjacent non-tumor tissue in lung cancer. Study at large: Aged roughly 30 to 85 years, patients included roughly ten men and several women with stage I to III disease.

The receptor was derived from a man in his sixties with non-small cell lung cancer. Material for sequencing was lung tumor tissue. The V and J genes are TRBV20-1 and TRBJ1-2; D remains ambiguous. CDR3: CSARAGNVNYGYTF. The CDR3 nucleotides are TGCAGTGCTAGAGCCGGGAATGTTAACTATGGCTACACCTTC.